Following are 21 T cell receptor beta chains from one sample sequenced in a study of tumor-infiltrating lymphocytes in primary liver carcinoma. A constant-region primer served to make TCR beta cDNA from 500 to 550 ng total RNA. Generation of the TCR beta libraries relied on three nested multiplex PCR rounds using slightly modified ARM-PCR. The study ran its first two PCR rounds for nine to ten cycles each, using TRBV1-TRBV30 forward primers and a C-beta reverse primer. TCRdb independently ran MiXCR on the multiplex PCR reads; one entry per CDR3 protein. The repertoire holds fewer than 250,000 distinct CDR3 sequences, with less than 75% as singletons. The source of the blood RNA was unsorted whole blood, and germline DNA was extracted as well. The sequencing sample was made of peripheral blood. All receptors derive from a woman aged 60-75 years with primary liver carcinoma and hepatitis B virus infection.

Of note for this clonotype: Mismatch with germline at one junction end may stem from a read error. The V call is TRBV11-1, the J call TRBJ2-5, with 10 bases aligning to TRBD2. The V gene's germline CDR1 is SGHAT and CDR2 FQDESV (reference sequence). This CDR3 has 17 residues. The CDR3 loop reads CASSLEGLAERQETQYF. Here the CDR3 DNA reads TGTGCCAGCAGCTTAGAAGGACTAGCGGAGCGCCAAGAGACCCAGTATTTC.

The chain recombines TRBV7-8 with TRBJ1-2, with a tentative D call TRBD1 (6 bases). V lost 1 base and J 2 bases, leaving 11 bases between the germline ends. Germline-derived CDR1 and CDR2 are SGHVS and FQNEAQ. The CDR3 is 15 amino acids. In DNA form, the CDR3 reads TGTGCCAGCAGCTTAGTCCCTAGGGGGAACTATGGCTACACCTTC. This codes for CASSLVPRGNYGYTF.

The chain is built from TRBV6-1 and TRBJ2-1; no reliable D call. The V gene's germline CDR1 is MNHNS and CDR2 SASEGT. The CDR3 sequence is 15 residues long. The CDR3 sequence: CSISALSSSYNEQFF. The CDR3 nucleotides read TGTTCCATCAGTGCCCTTAGCAGCTCCTACAATGAGCAGTTCTTC.

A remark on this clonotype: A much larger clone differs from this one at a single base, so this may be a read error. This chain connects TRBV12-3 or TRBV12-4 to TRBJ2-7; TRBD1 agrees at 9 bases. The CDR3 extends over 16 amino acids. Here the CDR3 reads CTSSLGVGRTGENPVF. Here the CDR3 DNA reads TGTACCAGCAGTTTAGGGGTCGGACGGACAGGGGAAAACCCGGTCTTC.

Written as DNA, the CDR3 is TGTGCCAGCAACCGCGGGACTACCTCCTACGAGCAGTACTTC. Amino acid sequence: CASNRGTTSYEQYF. The V and J genes are TRBV6-2 or TRBV6-3 and TRBJ2-7; 7 bases align to TRBD2. CDR3 length equals 14 residues. Germline CDR1 and CDR2: MNHEY and SVGEGT. Losses at the gene ends were 7 bases for V and 0 bases for J; bases not matched to a gene: 6.

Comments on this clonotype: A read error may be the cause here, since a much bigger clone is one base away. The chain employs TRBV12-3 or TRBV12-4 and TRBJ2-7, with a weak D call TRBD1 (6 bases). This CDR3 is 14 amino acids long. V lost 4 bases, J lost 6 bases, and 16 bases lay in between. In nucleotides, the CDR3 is TGTGCCAGCAGTTCTGGGTCAGGGACATCCGAGCAGTACTTC. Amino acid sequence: CASSSGSGTSEQYF.

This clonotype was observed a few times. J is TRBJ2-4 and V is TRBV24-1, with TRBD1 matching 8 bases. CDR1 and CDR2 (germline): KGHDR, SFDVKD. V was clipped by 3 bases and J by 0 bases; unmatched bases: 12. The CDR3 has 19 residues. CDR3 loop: CATSDRPGTGIEAKNIQYF. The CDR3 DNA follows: TGTGCCACCAGTGATCGTCCCGGGACAGGAATTGAAGCCAAAAACATTCAGTACTTC.

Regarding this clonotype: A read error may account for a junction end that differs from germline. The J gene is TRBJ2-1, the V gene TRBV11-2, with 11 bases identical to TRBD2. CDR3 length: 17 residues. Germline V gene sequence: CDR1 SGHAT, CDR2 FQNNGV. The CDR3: CASSFLVTSGSDNERFF. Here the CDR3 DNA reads TGTGCCAGCAGCTTCCTGGTAACTAGCGGGAGCGACAATGAGCGGTTCTTC.

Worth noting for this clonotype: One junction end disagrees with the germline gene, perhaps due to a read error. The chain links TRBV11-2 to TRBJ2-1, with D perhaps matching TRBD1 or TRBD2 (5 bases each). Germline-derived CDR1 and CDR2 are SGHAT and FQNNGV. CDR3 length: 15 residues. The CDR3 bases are TGTGCCAGCAGCACGGGGCGTAGGTACTACAAAGAGCAGCTCTTC. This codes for CASSTGRRYYKEQLF.

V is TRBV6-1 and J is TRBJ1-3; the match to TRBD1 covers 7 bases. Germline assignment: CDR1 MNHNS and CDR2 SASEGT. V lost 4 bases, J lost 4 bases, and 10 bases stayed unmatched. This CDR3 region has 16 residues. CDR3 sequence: CASSGRDSVRGNTIYF. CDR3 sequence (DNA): TGTGCCAGCAGTGGGAGGGACAGTGTGCGGGGAAACACCATATATTTT.

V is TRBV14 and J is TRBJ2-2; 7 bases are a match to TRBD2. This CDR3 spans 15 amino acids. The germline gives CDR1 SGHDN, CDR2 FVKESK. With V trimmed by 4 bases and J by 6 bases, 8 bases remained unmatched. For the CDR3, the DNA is TGTGCCAGCAGCCGAGTGGGAGGGCCGTCCGGGGAGCTGTTTTTT. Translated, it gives CASSRVGGPSGELFF.

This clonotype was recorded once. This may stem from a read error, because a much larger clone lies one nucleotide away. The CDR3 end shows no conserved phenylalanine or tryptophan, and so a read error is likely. CDR3 region: CASSQKQGLNYTGELFY. The CDR3, as DNA: TGTGCCAGCAGCCAAAAACAGGGGTTAAACTACACCGGGGAGCTGTTTTAT. This chain uses TRBV5-4 with TRBJ2-2, with TRBD1 matching over 7 bases. Germline V lookup: CDR1 SGHNT, CDR2 YYREEE (reference sequence). V gave up 4 bases and J gave up 3 bases; unmatched junction bases: 12. This CDR3 has 17 amino acids.

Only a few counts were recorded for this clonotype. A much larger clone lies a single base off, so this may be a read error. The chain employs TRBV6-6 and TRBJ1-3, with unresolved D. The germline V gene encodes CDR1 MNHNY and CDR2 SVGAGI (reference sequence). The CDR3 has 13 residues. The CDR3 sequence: CASRDGSGNIIYF. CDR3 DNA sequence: TGTGCCAGCCGCGACGGCTCTGGAAACATCATATATTTT.

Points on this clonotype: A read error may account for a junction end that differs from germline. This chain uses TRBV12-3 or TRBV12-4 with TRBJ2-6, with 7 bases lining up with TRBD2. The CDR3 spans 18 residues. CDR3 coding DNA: TGTGCCAGCACTCCCCTGGGGAGGGGCGGCTCTGGGGCCAACTTCCTGACTTTC. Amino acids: CASTPLGRGGSGANFLTF.

CDR3 coding DNA: TGTGCCAGCTGGGGAATGAGCACTGAAGCTTTCTTT. This translates into CASWGMSTEAFF. The chain carries TRBV11-1 and TRBJ1-1; no reliable D call. Germline lookup yields CDR1 SGHAT and CDR2 FQDESV (reference sequence). The CDR3 loop spans 12 amino acids. V lost 8 bases, J lost 4 bases, and 11 bases lay in between.

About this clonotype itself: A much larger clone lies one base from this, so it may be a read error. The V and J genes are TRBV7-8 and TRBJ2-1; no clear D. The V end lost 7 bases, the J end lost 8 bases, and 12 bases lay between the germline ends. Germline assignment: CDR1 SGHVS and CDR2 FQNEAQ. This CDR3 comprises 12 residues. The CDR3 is CASTTTNDEQFF. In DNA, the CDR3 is TGTGCCAGCACTACTACAAACGATGAGCAGTTCTTC.

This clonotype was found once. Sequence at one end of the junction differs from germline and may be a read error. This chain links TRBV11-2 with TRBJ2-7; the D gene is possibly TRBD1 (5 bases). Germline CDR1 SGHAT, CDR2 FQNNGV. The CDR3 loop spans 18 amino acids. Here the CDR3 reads CASSLTTDSSLGFYEEYF. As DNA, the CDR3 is TGTGCCAGCAGCTTAACCACCGACAGCTCCCTCGGTTTCTACGAGGAGTACTTC.

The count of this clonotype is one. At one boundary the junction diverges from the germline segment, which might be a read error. CDR3 amino acids: CASGYAETRTDMQYF. CDR3 sequence (DNA): TGTGCCAGCGGTTACGCGGAAACCCGCACAGATATGCAGTATTTT. The V call is TRBV6-2 or TRBV6-3, the J call TRBJ2-3; no clear D. This CDR3 comprises 15 residues. CDR1 MNHEY and CDR2 SVGEGT come from the germline V gene.

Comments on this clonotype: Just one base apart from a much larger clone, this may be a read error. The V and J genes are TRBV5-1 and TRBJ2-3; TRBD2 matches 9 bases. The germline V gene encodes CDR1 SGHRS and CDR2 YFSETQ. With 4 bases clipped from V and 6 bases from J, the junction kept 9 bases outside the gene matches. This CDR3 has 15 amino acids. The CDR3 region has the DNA TGCGCCAGCAGCCCGGCTAGCGGGATCATCGATACGCAGTATTTT. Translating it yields CASSPASGIIDTQYF.

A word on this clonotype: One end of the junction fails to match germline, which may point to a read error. The CDR3 reads CAISSSASRNQPRHF. CDR3 sequence (DNA): TGTGCCATCAGCTCATCGGCCAGCCGCAATCAGCCCCGGCATTTT. The chain couples TRBV11-2 to TRBJ1-5; no reliable D call. The CDR3 is 15 amino acids. Germline CDR1 SGHAT, CDR2 FQNNGV.

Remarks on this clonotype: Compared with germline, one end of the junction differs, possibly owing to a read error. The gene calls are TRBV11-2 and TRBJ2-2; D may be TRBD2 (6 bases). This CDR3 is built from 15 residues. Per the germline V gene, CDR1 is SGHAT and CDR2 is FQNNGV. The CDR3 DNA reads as TGTACCAGCAGCTTAACGGGAGAGAGCACCGGGGAACTGTTTTTT. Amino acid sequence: CTSSLTGESTGELFF.